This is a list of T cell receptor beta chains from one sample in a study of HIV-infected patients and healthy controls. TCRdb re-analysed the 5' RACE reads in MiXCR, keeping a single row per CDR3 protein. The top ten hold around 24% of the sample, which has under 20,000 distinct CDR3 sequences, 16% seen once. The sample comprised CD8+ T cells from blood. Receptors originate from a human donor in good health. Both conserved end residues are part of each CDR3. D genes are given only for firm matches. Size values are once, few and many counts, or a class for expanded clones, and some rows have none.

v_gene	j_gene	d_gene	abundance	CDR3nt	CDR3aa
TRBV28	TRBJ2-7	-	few	TGTGCCAGCAGTTTAGAGACCGATTACGAGCAGTACTTC	CASSLETDYEQYF
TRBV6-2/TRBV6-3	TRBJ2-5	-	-	TGTGCCAGCAGTTACCCAGAGACCCAGTACTTC	CASSYPETQYF
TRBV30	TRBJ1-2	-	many	TGTGCCTGGAGTGAGGGCCTAGCTAACTATGGCTACACCTTC	CAWSEGLANYGYTF
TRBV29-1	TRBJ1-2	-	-	TGCAGCGTTGCGAGAAACTATGGCTACACCTTC	CSVARNYGYTF
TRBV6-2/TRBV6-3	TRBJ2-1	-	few	TGTGCCAGTCCCACGAAAAGAGGGCTTTCCAATGAGCAGTTCTTC	CASPTKRGLSNEQFF
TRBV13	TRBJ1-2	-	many	TGTGCCAGCAGCTATCGGAGTTATGGCTACACCTTC	CASSYRSYGYTF
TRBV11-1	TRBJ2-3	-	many	TGTGCCAGCAGCCCCCTAGCGGGACAGGGAGCAGATACGCAGTATTTT	CASSPLAGQGADTQYF
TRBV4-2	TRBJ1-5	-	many	TGTGCCAGCAGCCTAATTGGGGGTTCTCAGCCCCAGCATTTT	CASSLIGGSQPQHF
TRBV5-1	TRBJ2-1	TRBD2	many	TGCGCCAGCAGCCCAAGCGGGGGGGATAACAATGAGCAGTTCTTC	CASSPSGGDNNEQFF
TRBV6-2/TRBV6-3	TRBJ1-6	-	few	TGTGCCAGCAGTTACCAGGTCGCAAATTCACCCCTCCACTTT	CASSYQVANSPLHF
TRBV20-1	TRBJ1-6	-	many	TGCAGTGCTAGAGATTCAGAGAATTCACCCCTCCACTTT	CSARDSENSPLHF
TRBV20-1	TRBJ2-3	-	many	TGCAGTGCCCCCCCCCCAAACCAGAGCACAGATACGCAGTATTTT	CSAPPPNQSTDTQYF
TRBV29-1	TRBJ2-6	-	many	TGCAGCGTTGTGGTGTCTGGGGCCAACGTCCTGACTTTC	CSVVVSGANVLTF
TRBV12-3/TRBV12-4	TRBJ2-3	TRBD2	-	TGTGCCAGCAGTCCGACTAGCGGGCCCACAGATACGCAGTATTTT	CASSPTSGPTDTQYF
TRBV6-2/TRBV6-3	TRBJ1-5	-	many	TGTGCCAGCGGGGACCTTAGCGAGAAGGGTCGCAATCAGCCCCAGCATTTT	CASGDLSEKGRNQPQHF
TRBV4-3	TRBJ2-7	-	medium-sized	TGCGCCAGCAGCCAAGTTGCCGACCTATCCTACGAGCAGTACTTC	CASSQVADLSYEQYF
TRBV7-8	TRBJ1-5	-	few	TGTGCCAGCAGCCAGATCCAGGCGGGTCAGCCCCAGCATTTT	CASSQIQAGQPQHF
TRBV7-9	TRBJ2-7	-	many	TGTGCCAGCAGCTTCACCGCTAGCGCCGAGCAGTACTTC	CASSFTASAEQYF
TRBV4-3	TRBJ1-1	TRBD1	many	TGCGCCAGCAGCCAAGAAGGGCAGGGGGCGTACACTGAAGCTTTCTTT	CASSQEGQGAYTEAFF
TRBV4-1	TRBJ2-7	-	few	TGCGCCAGCAGCCAAGAAATCTCAGGGGTGGTCTACGAGCAGTACTTC	CASSQEISGVVYEQYF
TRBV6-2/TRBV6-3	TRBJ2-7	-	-	TGTGCCAGCAGTTACTCATCAGAGGCCTACGAGCAGTACTTC	CASSYSSEAYEQYF
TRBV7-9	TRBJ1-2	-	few	TGTGCCGGAGGATCTGGACCGCCCGAACTCTATGGCTACACCTTC	CAGGSGPPELYGYTF
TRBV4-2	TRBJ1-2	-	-	TGTGCCAGCAGCCCAGGGTTAGGGGGTAAAGACTATGGCTACACCTTC	CASSPGLGGKDYGYTF
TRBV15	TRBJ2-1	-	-	TGTGCCACCAGCAGAGATCCCAGCGGTTACAATGAGCAGTTCTTC	CATSRDPSGYNEQFF
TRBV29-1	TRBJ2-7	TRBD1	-	TGCAGCGTTGAGAGCCAGGGGGCCTACGAGCAGTACTTC	CSVESQGAYEQYF
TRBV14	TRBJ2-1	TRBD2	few	TGTGCCAGCAGCCAAGATCTACCGGGACTACACAATGAGCAGTTCTTC	CASSQDLPGLHNEQFF
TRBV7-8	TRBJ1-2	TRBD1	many	TGTGCCAGCAGCCTGGGACAGCACTATGGCTACACCTTC	CASSLGQHYGYTF
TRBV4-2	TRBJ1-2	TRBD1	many	TGTGCCAGCAGCCAAGATAGGGACAGGGGGCAAGGCTACACCTTC	CASSQDRDRGQGYTF
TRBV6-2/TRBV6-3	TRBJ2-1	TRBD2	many	TGTGCCAGCAGTCACCCTAGCGGGGCGTCCTACAATGAGCAGTTCTTC	CASSHPSGASYNEQFF
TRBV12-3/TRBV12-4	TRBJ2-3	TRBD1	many	TGTGCCAGCAGGTCGGGACAGGGCTTCACAGATACGCAGTATTTT	CASRSGQGFTDTQYF
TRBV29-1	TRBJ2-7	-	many	TGCAGCGTTGTAGACAGAATAGCCTACGAGCAGTACTTC	CSVVDRIAYEQYF
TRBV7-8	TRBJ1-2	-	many	TGTGCCAGCAGCCACCAGGGAACAGCTAACTATGGCTACACCTTC	CASSHQGTANYGYTF
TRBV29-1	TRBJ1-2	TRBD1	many	TGCAGCGTTGAGTCAGGGGGGAACTATGGCTACACCTTC	CSVESGGNYGYTF
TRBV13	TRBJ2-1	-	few	TGTGCCAGCAGCCCCGTTTGGACTGGCAATGAGCAGTTCTTC	CASSPVWTGNEQFF
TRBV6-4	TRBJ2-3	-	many	TGTGCCAGCAGTGACGGGGGACAAGACACAGATACGCAGTATTTT	CASSDGGQDTDTQYF
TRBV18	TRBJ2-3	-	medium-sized	TGTGCCAGCTCACGGACGAGGAGGGAGAATAGCACAGATACGCAGTATTTT	CASSRTRRENSTDTQYF
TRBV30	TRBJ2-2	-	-	TGTGCCTGGACAGTTTCCGGGGAGCTGTTTTTT	CAWTVSGELFF
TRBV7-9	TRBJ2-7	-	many	TGTGCCAGCAGCTGGGGAGGACAGTCATACGAGCAGTACTTC	CASSWGGQSYEQYF
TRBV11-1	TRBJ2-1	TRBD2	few	TGTGCCAGCAGCCCGGGGACTAGCGGGGGTACCAGGTACAATGAGCAGTTCTTC	CASSPGTSGGTRYNEQFF
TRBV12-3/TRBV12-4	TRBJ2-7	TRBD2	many	TGTGCCAGCAGTTCCTATAGCGGGAGGGCCAGCAACGAGCAGTACTTC	CASSSYSGRASNEQYF
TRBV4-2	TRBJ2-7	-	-	TGTGCCAGCAGCCAGAGCATGATGAATTACGAGCAGTACTTC	CASSQSMMNYEQYF
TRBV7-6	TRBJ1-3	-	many	TGTGCCAGCAGCTCGGACGGAGGCTCTGGAAACACCATATATTTT	CASSSDGGSGNTIYF
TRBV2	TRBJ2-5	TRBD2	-	TGTGCCAGCAGTGGCATGACTAGCGGCCAAGAGACCCAGTACTTC	CASSGMTSGQETQYF
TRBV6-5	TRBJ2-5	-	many	TGTGCCAGCAGTTACGGGGTTTATGGCCAAGAGACCCAGTACTTC	CASSYGVYGQETQYF
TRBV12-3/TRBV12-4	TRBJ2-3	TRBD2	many	TGTGCCAGCAGCCGCCCTTCCGGGACTACGTTTACAGATACGCAGTATTTT	CASSRPSGTTFTDTQYF
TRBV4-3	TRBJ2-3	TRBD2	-	TGCGCCAGCAGCCAGACTAGCGGGGGAGTGGATACGCAGTATTTT	CASSQTSGGVDTQYF
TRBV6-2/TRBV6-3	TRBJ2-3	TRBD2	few	TGTGCCAGCAGTCCGACTAGCGCCACAGATACGCAGTATTTT	CASSPTSATDTQYF
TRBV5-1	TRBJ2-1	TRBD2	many	TGCGCCAGCAGGCGGGAGCTAGACAATGAGCAGTTCTTC	CASRRELDNEQFF
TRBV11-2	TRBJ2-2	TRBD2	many	TGTGCCAGCAGCCGGACTAGCGGGGGGCCGAACACCGGGGAGCTGTTTTTT	CASSRTSGGPNTGELFF
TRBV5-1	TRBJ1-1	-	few	TGCGCCAGCAGCTTGGCCAACGAAGCTTTCTTT	CASSLANEAFF
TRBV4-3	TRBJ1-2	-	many	TGCGCCAGCAGCCAAACAGGGCTGAACTATGGCTACACCTTC	CASSQTGLNYGYTF
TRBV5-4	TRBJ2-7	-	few	TGTGCCAGCAGCTTGGGGGCCTACGAGCAGTACTTC	CASSLGAYEQYF
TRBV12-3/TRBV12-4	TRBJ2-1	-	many	TGTGCCAGCAGTTTAAACCCCAACTTGCCCTACAATGAGCAGTTCTTC	CASSLNPNLPYNEQFF
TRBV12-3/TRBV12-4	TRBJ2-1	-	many	TGTGCCAGCAGCCTCAAGCATTCTCGAGAGCAGTTCTTC	CASSLKHSREQFF
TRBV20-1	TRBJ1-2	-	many	TGCAGTGCTAGAGCGTTTGAGGGTCCTTATGGCTACACCTTC	CSARAFEGPYGYTF
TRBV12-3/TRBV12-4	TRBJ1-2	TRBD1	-	TGTGCCAGCCGGGACAGCCCCTTAGGCAGCTATGGCTACACCTTC	CASRDSPLGSYGYTF
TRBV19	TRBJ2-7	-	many	TGTGCCAGTAGTATTGTGTCCAGTCCTGACAGGCAGTACTTC	CASSIVSSPDRQYF
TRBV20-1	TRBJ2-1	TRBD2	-	TGCAGTGCGGGTGCGGGGGACTACAATGAGCAGTTCTTC	CSAGAGDYNEQFF
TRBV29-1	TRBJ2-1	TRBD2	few	TGCAGCGTTGAAGGGTTGCGGGAGGGGTACAATGAGCAGTTCTTC	CSVEGLREGYNEQFF